This TCR beta chain derives from a study of vaccination and CD4 T cells after COVID-19. Overall study: The convalescent group had six males, four females, seven Caucasians, two Asians, one multiracial.

Oncomine TCR Beta short-read sequencing was applied to DNA from cultured CD4+ T cells. Once CD4+ T cells had been cultured, genomic DNA was extracted from them. A single record per CDR3 protein comes from TCRdb applying MiXCR to the PCR reads. The sample shows fewer than 10,000 distinct CDR3 sequences, about a third of them seen only once. Germline assignment: CDR1 KGHDR and CDR2 SFDVKD. This CDR3 spans 15 amino acids. V lost 5 bases, J lost 3 bases, and 14 bases lay in between. Treatment indicated: 10-day PBMC culture with coronavirus spike peptide pools or control peptides (ViraFEST assay). CD4+ T cells that came from the unexposed donor were collected before the COVID-19 pandemic (2011-2018). Following expansion of antigen-specific T cells with peptide pools, ViraFEST then sequenced TCRs. Peptide pools at around 10 ug/ml, together with approximately 10 IU/ml IL-2, were added to cultures of some 2 million PBMCs per well.

Concerning this clonotype: Its antigen is not known.

Sequencing used CD4+ T cells from blood, cultured in vitro. The chain joins TRBV24-1 to TRBJ2-3; D gene ambiguous. This sequence originates from a human donor in good health. The CDR3 nucleotides are TGTGCCACCAGTGGGCCCAATTTAAATACAGATACGCAGTATTTT. Translation: CATSGPNLNTDTQYF.